Detailed here is one TCR beta chain. Under the authors' procedure: Quantification of nucleated cells was approximated via reference gene primer amplification. Profiled with immunoSEQ multiplex PCR; TCRdb holds only in-frame clones, not every one. V and J calls and clone size are given by that table; D and trimming were obtained from the DNA. The sample yields around 140,000 clones, approximately 89% seen once. These data originate in a study of blood T cell repertoires in COVID-19. Germline values: CDR1 SNHLY, CDR2 FYNNEI. The CDR3 consists of 14 residues. The V segment lost 4 bases and the J segment 2 bases; nucleotides outside the gene matches: 1.

Sequenced: peripheral blood. The chain is built from TRBV2 and TRBJ1-2; 10 positions match TRBD1. The receptor comes from a woman aged 45 to 65 with acute or convalescent COVID-19. CDR3 sequence (DNA): TGTGCCAGCAGTGGGGACAGGGGAAACTATGGCTACACCTTC. This codes for CASSGDRGNYGYTF.